At least ten counts were recorded for the clone carrying this T cell receptor (beta chain). The data derive from a study of T cells after yellow fever vaccination. The CDR3 sequence is 18 residues long. Deletions cut 3 bases from V and 0 bases from J, with 22 bases between. From germline, CDR1 is DFQATT and CDR2 SNEGSKA (reference sequence). Production of TCR cDNA was by 5'RACE template switching, which also added a universal primer site and UMIs. TCRdb used MiXCR to reprocess the 5' RACE reads, holding one entry per CDR3 protein. There are some 340,000 distinct CDR3 sequences in the sample; approximately 4% occur only once, and around 25% lies in the top ten.

The input for sequencing was PBMCs, taken 5 days after the yellow fever booster vaccination. The chain couples TRBV20-1 to TRBJ2-3; a possible D gene is TRBD1 (6 bases). The TCR comes from a man between 18 and 29 years old who received the YFV17D yellow fever vaccine. The CDR3 protein is CSASEGDARGTSTDTQYF. The CDR3 DNA is TGCAGTGCTAGCGAGGGTGACGCCAGGGGAACTAGCACAGATACGCAGTATTTT.